The 3 T cell receptor beta chains given below trace back to one sample, sequenced in a study of PD-1 blockade in classical Hodgkin lymphoma. Every patient relapsed after autologous stem cell transplantation, and brentuximab vedotin exposure varied. This table comes from immunoSEQ multiplex PCR, and its TCRdb copy is limited to in-frame clones, with some not included. Of roughly 16,000 clones listed, roughly 87% were seen once; the top ten hold less than 35%. Sample: peripheral blood mononuclear cells (PBMCs), taken before the second cycle of nivolumab. All receptors derive from a human donor with classical Hodgkin lymphoma.

The rearrangement uses TRBV7-8 and TRBJ2-3, with D maybe TRBD2 (6 bases). Trimming left V 4 bases short and J 2 bases short, with 7 bases between. This CDR3 has 13 amino acids. CDR1 SGHVS and CDR2 FQNEAQ come from the germline V gene. CDR3: CASSWGVTDTQYF. CDR3 nucleotides: TGTGCCAGCAGCTGGGGGGTCACAGATACGCAGTATTTT.

The CDR3 DNA is TGTGCCAGCAGCTTGGGGACAGGGGCGGAGACCCAGTACTTC. This sequence encodes CASSLGTGAETQYF. The V gene is TRBV5-5, the J gene TRBJ2-5, with 9 positions matching TRBD1. V shed 0 bases, J shed 5 bases, and the junction held 2 bases outside the gene matches. This CDR3 spans 14 amino acids. Germline V gene data show CDR1 as SGHKS and CDR2 as YYEKEE (reference sequence).

V and J are TRBV10-2 and TRBJ2-2; 8 nucleotides align to TRBD1. CDR3 length equals 14 residues. After removal of 9 bases from V and 4 bases from J, the junction contained 7 bases not matched to a gene. CDR1 is WSHSY, CDR2 SAAADI, per germline. The CDR3 nucleotides read TGCGCCAGTTCCAGGGGGCAGAGCACCGGGGAGCTGTTTTTT. It codes for CASSRGQSTGELFF.